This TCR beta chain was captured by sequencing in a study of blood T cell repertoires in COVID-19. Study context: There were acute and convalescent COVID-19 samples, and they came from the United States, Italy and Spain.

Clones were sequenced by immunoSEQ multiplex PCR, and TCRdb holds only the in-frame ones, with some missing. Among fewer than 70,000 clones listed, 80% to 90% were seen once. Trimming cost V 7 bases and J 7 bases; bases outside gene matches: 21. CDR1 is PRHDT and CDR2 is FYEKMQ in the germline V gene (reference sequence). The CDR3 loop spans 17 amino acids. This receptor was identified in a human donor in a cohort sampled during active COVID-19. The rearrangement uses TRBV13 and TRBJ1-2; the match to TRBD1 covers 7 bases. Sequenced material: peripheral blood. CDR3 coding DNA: TGTGCCAGCAAACCGAGGACCAGGACAGGTGGAGCGCTTGGCTACACCTTC. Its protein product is CASKPRTRTGGALGYTF.